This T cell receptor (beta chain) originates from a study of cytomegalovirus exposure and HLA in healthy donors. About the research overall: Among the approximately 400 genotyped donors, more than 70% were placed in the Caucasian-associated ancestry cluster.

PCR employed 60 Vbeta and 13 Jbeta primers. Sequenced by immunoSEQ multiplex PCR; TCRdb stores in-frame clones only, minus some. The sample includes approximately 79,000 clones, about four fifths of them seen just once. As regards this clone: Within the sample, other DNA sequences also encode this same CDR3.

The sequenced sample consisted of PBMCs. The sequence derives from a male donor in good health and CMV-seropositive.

The CDR3 sequence: CASSYSISGNYGYTF. For the CDR3, the DNA is TGTGCCAGCAGTTACTCGATTTCGGGGAACTATGGCTACACCTTC. The rearrangement links TRBV6-5 to TRBJ1-2; no definite D call. This CDR3 spans 15 amino acids. Germline CDR1 is MNHEY and CDR2 is SVGAGI. V dropped 0 bases and J dropped 2 bases, with 10 bases sitting between them.